The 10 T cell receptor beta chains presented below share a single source sample, sequenced in a study of blood T cell repertoires in COVID-19. TCRdb keeps only in-frame clones here, not all; method: immunoSEQ multiplex PCR. Altogether roughly 150,000 clones are present, about 82% being singletons, with the ten largest covering around 8.9%. Sequenced: peripheral blood. The receptors were gathered from a woman aged 80 or over with COVID-19, enrolled during active disease.

The DNA of the CDR3 is TGCGCCAGCAGAACAGGGGGGAACTATGGCTACACCTTC. The encoded protein is CASRTGGNYGYTF. The chain joins TRBV5-1 to TRBJ1-2, with TRBD1 identical over 8 bases. The CDR3 length is 13 residues. Germline V gene lookup returns CDR1 SGHRS and CDR2 YFSETQ. V lost 5 bases, J lost 2 bases, and 2 bases stayed unmatched.

The J gene is TRBJ2-5, the V gene TRBV2, with 11 positions matching TRBD2. Germline assignment: CDR1 SNHLY and CDR2 FYNNEI. The trim removed 6 bases at V and 4 bases at J, leaving 4 bases unmatched. The CDR3 sequence is 14 residues long. The CDR3 DNA is TGTGCCAGCAGGGCTGGACTAGCGGGAGAGACCCAGTACTTC. It specifies CASRAGLAGETQYF.

The V and J genes are TRBV3-1 (or the pseudogene TRBV3-2) and TRBJ2-7; the match to TRBD2 covers 10 bases. The CDR3 covers 16 residues. The V gene end was trimmed by 3 bases and the J gene end by 2 bases; junction bases not matched to a gene: 7. Germline values: CDR1 LGHDT, CDR2 YNNKEL (reference sequence). This chain's CDR3 is CASSQSPSGSTYEQYF. The DNA for the CDR3 is TGTGCCAGCAGCCAGTCTCCTAGCGGGAGCACCTACGAGCAGTACTTC.

The V gene is TRBV12-5, the J gene TRBJ2-1, with a weak D call TRBD1 (5 bases). V was trimmed by 2 bases and J by 10 bases, leaving 9 bases between them. The length of the CDR3 is 12 residues. Germline CDR1 LGHNT, CDR2 FRNRAP. CDR3 DNA: TGTGCTAGTGGTTTGCGGTGGGGCGAGCAGTTCTTC. Protein: CASGLRWGEQFF.

The rearrangement uses TRBV29-1 and TRBJ2-5, with D perhaps matching TRBD2 (5 bases). V lost 4 bases, J lost 1 base, and 10 bases lay in between. The CDR3 loop spans 13 amino acids. Germline V CDR1 and CDR2: SQVTM, ANQGSEA. CDR3 sequence (DNA): TGCAGCGTTGCTGGGCGGGTCCAAGAGACCCAGTACTTC. Translated, it gives CSVAGRVQETQYF.

The chain uses TRBV28 and TRBJ1-5; D gene uncertain. The CDR3 sequence is 15 residues long. V lost 5 bases, J lost 0 bases, and 11 bases lay in between. The V gene's germline CDR1 is MDHEN and CDR2 SYDVKM. CDR3 DNA: TGTGCCAGCAGTCGTTCCCACGGTAGCAATCAGCCCCAGCATTTT. Its protein is CASSRSHGSNQPQHF. Variable domain in full (rest from reference TRBV28 and TRBJ1-5): DVKVTQSSRYLVKRTGEKVFLECVQDMDHENMFWYRQDPGLGLRLIYFSYDVKMKEKGDIPEGYSVSREKKERFSLILESASTNQTSMYLCASSRSHGSNQPQHFGDGTRLSIL.

The rearrangement joins TRBV18 to TRBJ2-2; 7 positions match TRBD2. CDR3 length: 15 amino acids. V shed 3 bases and J 7 bases; nucleotides not matched to a gene: 8. Germline V gives CDR1 KGHSH, CDR2 LQKENI. CDR3 sequence reads: CASSPSGAADGELFF. DNA of the CDR3: TGTGCCAGCTCACCGAGCGGGGCGGCTGACGGGGAGCTGTTTTTT.

The rearrangement links TRBV9 to TRBJ1-4; tentatively, D is TRBD1 (6 bases). This CDR3 contains 16 residues. Trimming removed 4 bases from V and 3 bases from J, with 16 bases in between. Germline lookup yields CDR1 SGDLS and CDR2 YYNGEE. The CDR3 DNA reads as TGTGCCAGCAGCCCTACAGCAGGGGCGTCTAATGAAAAACTGTTTTTT. Translating it yields CASSPTAGASNEKLFF.

Concerning this clone itself: An end of the junction does not agree with germline; a read error may underlie this. In the same sample, other DNA sequences code for this CDR3. The J gene is TRBJ1-1, the V gene TRBV3-1 (or the pseudogene TRBV3-2); weak D call: TRBD1 (5 bases). The CDR3 has 14 residues. CDR1 is LGHDT, CDR2 YNNKEL, per germline (reference sequence). CDR3 in DNA: TGTGCCAGCAGCCAAGTTGGGGCAGACACTGAAGCCTTCTTT. This codes for CASSQVGADTEAFF.

The rearrangement joins TRBV2 to TRBJ2-1, with 12 positions matching TRBD2. Germline lookup yields CDR1 SNHLY and CDR2 FYNNEI. The CDR3 covers 13 residues. V lost 1 base, J lost 15 bases, and 4 bases stayed unmatched. The CDR3 protein is CASSEGLAGVPFF. The DNA for the CDR3 is TGTGCCAGCAGTGAAGGACTAGCGGGAGTCCCGTTCTTC.